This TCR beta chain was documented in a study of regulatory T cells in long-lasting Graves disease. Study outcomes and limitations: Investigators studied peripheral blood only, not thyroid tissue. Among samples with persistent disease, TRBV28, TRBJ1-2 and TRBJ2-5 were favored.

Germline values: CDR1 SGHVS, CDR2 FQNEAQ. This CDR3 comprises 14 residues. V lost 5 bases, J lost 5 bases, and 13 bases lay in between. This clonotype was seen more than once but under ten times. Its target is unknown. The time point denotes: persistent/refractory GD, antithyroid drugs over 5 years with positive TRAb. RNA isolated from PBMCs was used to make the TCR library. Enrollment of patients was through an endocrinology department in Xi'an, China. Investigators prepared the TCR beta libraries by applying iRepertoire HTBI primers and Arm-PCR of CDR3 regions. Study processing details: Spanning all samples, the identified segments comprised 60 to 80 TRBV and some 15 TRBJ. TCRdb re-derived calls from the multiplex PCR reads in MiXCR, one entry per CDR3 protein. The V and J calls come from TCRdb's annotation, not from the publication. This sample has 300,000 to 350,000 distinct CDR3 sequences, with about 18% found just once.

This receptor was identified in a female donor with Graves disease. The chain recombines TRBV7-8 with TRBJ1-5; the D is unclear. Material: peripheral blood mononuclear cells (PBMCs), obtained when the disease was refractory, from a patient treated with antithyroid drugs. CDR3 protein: CASSPREGDQPQHF. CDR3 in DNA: TGTGCCAGCAGCCCTCGGGAGGGCGATCAGCCCCAGCATTTT.